Listed below are T cell receptor beta chains from one sample, sequenced in a study of blood T cell repertoires in COVID-19. TCRdb keeps only in-frame clones here, not all; method: immunoSEQ multiplex PCR. The sample records roughly 76,000 clones, under 85% being singletons. The sample taken for sequencing was peripheral blood. The receptors come from a man in his 70s with acute or convalescent COVID-19. Each CDR3 is given with its conserved first and last residue. The order of the fields is CDR3 length, V gene, clone size, D gene, J gene, CDR3 protein, CDR3 DNA. The D gene is left open where the match is weak. Part of the rows lack a size; the others show once, few, many or a class for expanded clones.

length: 15
V: TRBV27
size: .
D: .
J: TRBJ2-2
CDR3: CASSLSLANTGELFF
DNA: TGTGCCAGCAGTTTATCTTTGGCAAACACCGGGGAGCTGTTTTTT

length: 14
V: TRBV6-4
size: few
D: .
J: TRBJ1-1
CDR3: CASSPTTGPGEAFF
DNA: TGTGCCAGCAGTCCAACCACAGGGCCGGGTGAAGCTTTCTTT

length: 15
V: TRBV6-5
size: .
D: TRBD2
J: TRBJ2-7
CDR3: CASSTSQGGRGEQYF
DNA: TGTGCCAGCAGTACCTCCCAGGGAGGGAGGGGCGAGCAGTACTTC

length: 14
V: TRBV7-3
size: .
D: .
J: TRBJ2-1
CDR3: CASSLSGQYNEQFF
DNA: TGTGCCAGCAGCTTAAGCGGGCAATACAATGAGCAGTTCTTC

length: 14
V: TRBV2
size: .
D: .
J: TRBJ1-3
CDR3: CASSGLYSGNTIYF
DNA: TGTGCCAGCAGCGGACTGTACTCTGGAAACACCATATATTTT

length: 13
V: TRBV2
size: .
D: .
J: TRBJ2-1
CDR3: CASGGSSYNEQFF
DNA: TGTGCCAGCGGGGGCAGCTCCTACAATGAGCAGTTCTTC

length: 16
V: TRBV7-9
size: .
D: TRBD2
J: TRBJ2-1
CDR3: CASSTPSGRVLNEQFF
DNA: TGTGCCAGCAGCACCCCCAGCGGGAGGGTCTTGAATGAGCAGTTCTTC

length: 17
V: TRBV9
size: .
D: TRBD1
J: TRBJ1-5
CDR3: CASSSLDGTGRFQPQHF
DNA: TGTGCCAGCAGCAGTTTAGACGGGACAGGGAGGTTTCAGCCCCAGCATTTT

length: 14
V: TRBV28
size: .
D: .
J: TRBJ2-5
CDR3: CASSQPLGLETQYF
DNA: TGTGCCAGCAGTCAACCTCTCGGGTTAGAGACCCAGTACTTC

length: 14
V: TRBV2
size: .
D: TRBD1
J: TRBJ1-2
CDR3: CASRSGTGPYGYTF
DNA: TGTGCCAGCAGGTCCGGGACAGGGCCTTATGGCTACACCTTC

length: 15
V: TRBV7-2
size: .
D: .
J: TRBJ1-5
CDR3: CASSLSTSSGQPQHF
DNA: TGTGCCAGCAGCTTATCCACGTCCTCGGGACAGCCCCAGCATTTT

length: 14
V: TRBV7-2
size: .
D: .
J: TRBJ2-1
CDR3: CASSFEGGPSEQFF
DNA: TGTGCCAGCAGCTTCGAGGGTGGGCCAAGCGAGCAGTTCTTC

length: 16
V: TRBV18
size: .
D: .
J: TRBJ2-2
CDR3: CASSPPEGEITGELFF
DNA: TGTGCCAGCTCACCACCGGAAGGGGAAATTACCGGGGAGCTGTTTTTT

length: 13
V: TRBV3-1/TRBV3-2
size: .
D: .
J: TRBJ2-7
CDR3: CASSQLGSYEQYF
DNA: TGTGCCAGCAGCCAACTAGGTTCCTACGAGCAGTACTTC

length: 15
V: TRBV6-5
size: .
D: .
J: TRBJ1-2
CDR3: CASSPPMAVSHGYTF
DNA: TGTGCCAGCAGTCCCCCGATGGCGGTGTCCCATGGCTACACCTTC

length: 16
V: TRBV11-1
size: few
D: .
J: TRBJ1-2
CDR3: CASSSITGQPNYGYTF
DNA: TGTGCCAGCAGCAGCATAACAGGGCAGCCTAACTATGGCTACACCTTC

length: 16
V: TRBV18
size: .
D: .
J: TRBJ2-4
CDR3: CASSPPSSLAKNIQYF
DNA: TGTGCCAGCTCACCACCGAGTTCCTTAGCCAAAAACATTCAGTACTTC

length: 15
V: TRBV7-9
size: .
D: TRBD1
J: TRBJ2-7
CDR3: CASSLARTGPYEQYF
DNA: TGTGCCAGCAGCTTAGCCAGGACAGGGCCCTACGAGCAGTACTTC

length: 14
V: TRBV19
size: once
D: .
J: TRBJ1-2
CDR3: CASKMKGVDYGYTF
DNA: TGTGCCAGTAAAATGAAGGGGGTAGACTATGGCTACACCTTC

length: 12
V: TRBV6-5
size: .
D: TRBD1
J: TRBJ1-1
CDR3: CASSIPGGEAFF
DNA: TGTGCCAGCAGCATACCAGGGGGCGAAGCTTTCTTT

length: 16
V: TRBV6-5
size: .
D: TRBD2
J: TRBJ2-7
CDR3: CASSYSGAASSYEQYF
DNA: TGTGCCAGCAGTTACAGCGGGGCCGCTAGCTCCTACGAGCAGTACTTC

length: 12
V: TRBV6-6
size: once
D: .
J: TRBJ1-2
CDR3: CASSSNNYGYTF
DNA: TGTGCCAGCAGTTCCAATAACTATGGCTACACCTTC

length: 15
V: TRBV28
size: .
D: TRBD2
J: TRBJ2-7
CDR3: CASSLPTSGTYEQYF
DNA: TGTGCCAGCAGTCTCCCGACTAGCGGCACCTACGAGCAGTACTTC

length: 18
V: TRBV5-4
size: few
D: TRBD1
J: TRBJ1-4
CDR3: CASSPGTGRKGPNEKLFF
DNA: TGTGCCAGCAGCCCAGGGACAGGTAGAAAGGGGCCTAATGAAAAACTGTTTTTT

length: 13
V: TRBV7-9
size: .
D: TRBD2
J: TRBJ2-1
CDR3: CASSLYLAGGDFF
DNA: TGTGCCAGCAGCTTGTATTTAGCGGGAGGGGACTTCTTC

length: 16
V: TRBV7-9
size: .
D: .
J: TRBJ1-1
CDR3: CASTSSDRGMNTEAFF
DNA: TGTGCCAGCACCTCCTCGGACCGGGGGATGAACACTGAAGCTTTCTTT

length: 13
V: TRBV18
size: .
D: TRBD1
J: TRBJ2-5
CDR3: CASSPRDRETQYF
DNA: TGTGCCAGCTCACCGCGGGACAGGGAGACCCAGTACTTC

length: 12
V: TRBV19
size: few
D: TRBD1
J: TRBJ1-1
CDR3: CASHTGGTEAFF
DNA: TGTGCCAGCCACACAGGGGGTACTGAAGCTTTCTTT

length: 13
V: TRBV28
size: once
D: TRBD1
J: TRBJ1-2
CDR3: CASRIGQGVGYTF
DNA: TGTGCCAGCAGGATCGGACAGGGTGTAGGCTACACCTTC

length: 15
V: TRBV19
size: .
D: .
J: TRBJ1-1
CDR3: CATQAGEASNTEAFF
DNA: TGTGCCACCCAGGCCGGGGAGGCTTCGAACACTGAAGCTTTCTTT

length: 15
V: TRBV10-3
size: .
D: .
J: TRBJ1-4
CDR3: CAISESGRVTGKLFF
DNA: TGTGCCATCAGTGAGTCGGGTAGGGTAACAGGAAAACTGTTTTTT

length: 13
V: TRBV7-2
size: .
D: TRBD1
J: TRBJ2-7
CDR3: CASSLGQFYEQYF
DNA: TGTGCCAGCAGCTTGGGACAGTTCTACGAGCAGTACTTC

length: 15
V: TRBV27
size: .
D: .
J: TRBJ1-5
CDR3: CASRAGMGGNQPQHF
DNA: TGTGCCAGCAGGGCAGGGATGGGTGGCAATCAGCCCCAGCATTTT

length: 13
V: TRBV29-1
size: .
D: TRBD2
J: TRBJ2-1
CDR3: CSVGQAGYNEQFF
DNA: TGCAGCGTTGGTCAAGCGGGATACAATGAGCAGTTCTTC

length: 15
V: TRBV15
size: .
D: TRBD2
J: TRBJ2-3
CDR3: CATSRDPLAGDTQYF
DNA: TGTGCCACCAGCAGAGATCCCCTAGCGGGGGATACGCAGTATTTT

length: 16
V: TRBV4-2
size: .
D: TRBD2
J: TRBJ2-3
CDR3: CASSPRFSGREDTQYF
DNA: TGTGCCAGCAGCCCTCGGTTTAGCGGGAGGGAAGATACGCAGTATTTT

length: 15
V: TRBV6-5
size: .
D: .
J: TRBJ2-7
CDR3: CASSYLAGEGYEQYF
DNA: TGTGCCAGCAGTTACCTAGCTGGAGAGGGCTACGAGCAGTACTTC

length: 15
V: TRBV19
size: .
D: .
J: TRBJ2-6
CDR3: CASSIPYLGANVLTF
DNA: TGTGCCAGTAGTATTCCGTATCTTGGGGCCAACGTCCTGACTTTC

length: 15
V: TRBV18
size: .
D: .
J: TRBJ2-7
CDR3: CASSPFRGTVYEQYF
DNA: TGTGCCAGCTCACCATTCAGGGGCACGGTCTACGAGCAGTACTTC

length: 15
V: TRBV5-6
size: few
D: .
J: TRBJ1-3
CDR3: CASSLVQAAGNTIYF
DNA: TGTGCCAGCAGCTTGGTCCAGGCTGCTGGAAACACCATATATTTT

length: 16
V: TRBV9
size: once
D: TRBD2
J: TRBJ2-2
CDR3: CASSRKRELSTGELFF
DNA: TGTGCCAGCAGCCGGAAGCGGGAGCTTAGCACCGGGGAGCTGTTTTTT

length: 16
V: TRBV27
size: .
D: .
J: TRBJ2-1
CDR3: CASSLRGFAGYNEQFF
DNA: TGTGCCAGCAGTTTACGAGGTTTTGCGGGATACAATGAGCAGTTCTTC